The source of this T cell receptor (beta chain) is a study of cytomegalovirus exposure and HLA in healthy donors. Study-wide background: Researchers previously reported finding 90 million to 130 million unique TCR beta sequences from 170 million or so T cells.

Germline trimming cut 1 base from V and 5 bases from J; bases unmatched to any gene: 5. Germline lookup yields CDR1 LNHDA and CDR2 SQIVND (reference sequence). The CDR3 runs 14 residues. 60 Vbeta and 13 Jbeta primers were used in PCR. Sequencing used immunoSEQ multiplex PCR; TCRdb keeps in-frame clones, though not all of them. The sample carries about 160,000 clones, about three quarters recorded once. This TCR derives from a woman aged 45-60 years in good health and CMV-seropositive. This chain connects TRBV19 to TRBJ2-7; TRBD2 matches at 7 bases. The sequenced material came from PBMCs. The CDR3, as DNA: TGTGCCAGTAGTATAGGGGGGGGGACGGACGAGCAGTACTTC. This sequence encodes CASSIGGGTDEQYF.